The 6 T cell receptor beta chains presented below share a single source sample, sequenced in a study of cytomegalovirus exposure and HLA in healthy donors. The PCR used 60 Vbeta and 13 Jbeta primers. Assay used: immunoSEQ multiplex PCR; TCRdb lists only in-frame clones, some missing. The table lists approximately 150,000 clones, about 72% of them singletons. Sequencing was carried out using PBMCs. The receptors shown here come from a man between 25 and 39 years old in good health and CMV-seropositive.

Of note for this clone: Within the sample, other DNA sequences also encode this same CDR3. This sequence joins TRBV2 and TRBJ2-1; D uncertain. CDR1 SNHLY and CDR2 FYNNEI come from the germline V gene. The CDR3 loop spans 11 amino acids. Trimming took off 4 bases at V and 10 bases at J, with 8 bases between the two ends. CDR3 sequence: CASSVFREQFF. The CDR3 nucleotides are TGTGCCAGCAGTGTGTTCAGGGAGCAGTTCTTC.

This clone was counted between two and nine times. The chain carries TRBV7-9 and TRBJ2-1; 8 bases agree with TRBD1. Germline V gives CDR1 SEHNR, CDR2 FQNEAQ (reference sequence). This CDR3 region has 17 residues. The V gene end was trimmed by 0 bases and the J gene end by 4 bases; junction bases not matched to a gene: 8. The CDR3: CASSLALGGQEYNEQFF. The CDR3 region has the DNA TGTGCCAGCAGCTTAGCGCTCGGGGGACAGGAGTACAATGAGCAGTTCTTC.

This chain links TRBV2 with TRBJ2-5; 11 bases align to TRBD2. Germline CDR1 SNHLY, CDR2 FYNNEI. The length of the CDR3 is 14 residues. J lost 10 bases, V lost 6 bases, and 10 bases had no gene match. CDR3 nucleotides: TGTGCCAGCAGAGGACTAGCGGGCAAAGGGGGCCAGTACTTC. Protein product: CASRGLAGKGGQYF.

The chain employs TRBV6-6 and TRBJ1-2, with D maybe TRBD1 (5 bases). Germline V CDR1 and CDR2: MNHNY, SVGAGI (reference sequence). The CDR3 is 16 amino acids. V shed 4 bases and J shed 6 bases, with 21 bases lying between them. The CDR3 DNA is TGTGCCAGCAGTTCCACGCCGGGACGAGCGGGGCATGGCTACACCTTC. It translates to CASSSTPGRAGHGYTF.

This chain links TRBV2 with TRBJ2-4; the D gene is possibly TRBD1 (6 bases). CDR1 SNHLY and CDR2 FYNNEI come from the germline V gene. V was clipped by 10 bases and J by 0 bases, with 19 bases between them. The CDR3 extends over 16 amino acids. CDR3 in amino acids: CATARTASLAKNIQYF. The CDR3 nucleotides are TGTGCCACCGCCCGGACAGCCAGTTTAGCCAAAAACATTCAGTACTTC.

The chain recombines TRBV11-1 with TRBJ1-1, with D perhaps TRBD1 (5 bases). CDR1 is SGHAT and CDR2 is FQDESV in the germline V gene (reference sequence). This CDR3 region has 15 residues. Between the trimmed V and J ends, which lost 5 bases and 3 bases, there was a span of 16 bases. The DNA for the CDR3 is TGTGCCAGCAGCCCCGCGTCCGGACAAGACACTGAAGCTTTCTTT. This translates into CASSPASGQDTEAFF.